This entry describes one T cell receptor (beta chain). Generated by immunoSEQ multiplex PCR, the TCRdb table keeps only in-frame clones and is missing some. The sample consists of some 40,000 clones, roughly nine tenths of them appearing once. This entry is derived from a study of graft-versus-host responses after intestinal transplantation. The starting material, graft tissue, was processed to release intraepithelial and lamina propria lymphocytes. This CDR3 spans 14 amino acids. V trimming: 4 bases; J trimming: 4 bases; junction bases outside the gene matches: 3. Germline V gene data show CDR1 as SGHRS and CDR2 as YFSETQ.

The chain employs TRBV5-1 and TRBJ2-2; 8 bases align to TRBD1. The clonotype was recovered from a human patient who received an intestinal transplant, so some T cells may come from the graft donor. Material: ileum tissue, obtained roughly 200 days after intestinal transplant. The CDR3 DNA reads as TGCGCCAGCAGCCCGACAGGGGTCACCGGGGAGCTGTTTTTT. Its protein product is CASSPTGVTGELFF. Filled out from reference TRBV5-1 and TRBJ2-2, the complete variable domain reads KAGVTQTPRYLIKTRGQQVTLSCSPISGHRSVSWYQQTPGQGLQFLFEYFSETQRNKGNFPGRFSGRQFSNSRSEMNVSTLELGDSALYLCASSPTGVTGELFFGEGSRLTVL.